Shown below are 23 T cell receptor beta chains from a single sample sequenced in a study of blood T cell repertoires in COVID-19. Clones were sequenced by immunoSEQ multiplex PCR, and TCRdb holds only the in-frame ones, with some missing. The table shows roughly 23,000 clones, with 70% to 90% occurring only once. The sample comprised peripheral blood. These receptors were collected from a man aged 65-85 years with COVID-19, enrolled during active disease.

V usage is TRBV19 and J usage is TRBJ2-7, with 10 bases matching TRBD2. The junction had 12 bases not matched to a gene; V was cut back by 9 bases and J by 4 bases. Germline assignment: CDR1 LNHDA and CDR2 SQIVND (reference sequence). The CDR3 has 15 residues. In DNA, the CDR3 is TGTGCCAGCCGTCGGCTAGCGGGAGACGGATACGAGCAGTACTTC. It encodes CASRRLAGDGYEQYF. The full variable domain, with the rest looked up from reference TRBV19 and TRBJ2-7, is DGGITQSPKYLFRKEGQNVTLSCEQNLNHDAMYWYRQDPGQGLRLIYYSQIVNDFQKGDIAEGYSVSREKKESFPLTVTSAQKNPTAFYLCASRRLAGDGYEQYFGPGTRLTVT.

This rearrangement joins TRBV3-1 (or the pseudogene TRBV3-2) to TRBJ2-1, with 7 bases fitting TRBD2. V was pared by 6 bases and J by 3 bases, with 8 bases of the junction left unmatched. Germline values: CDR1 LGHDT, CDR2 YNNKEL (reference sequence). The CDR3 runs to 15 residues. The CDR3 sequence is CASRPRLAVYNEQFF. The CDR3 DNA is TGTGCCAGCAGGCCACGACTAGCAGTCTACAATGAGCAGTTCTTC.

Only a few counts were recorded for this clone. V usage is TRBV11-1 and J usage is TRBJ2-7; D is perhaps TRBD1 (6 bases). The CDR3 spans 14 residues. Looked up from germline, CDR1 is SGHAT and CDR2 is FQDESV (reference sequence). The ends were cut back, 3 bases at V and 6 bases at J, with 15 bases in the middle. Written as DNA, the CDR3 is TGTGCCAGCAGCTTCACAGGGTACGACTCCGAGCAGTACTTC. This gives the protein CASSFTGYDSEQYF.

This clone was counted between two and nine times. This chain links TRBV25-1 with TRBJ1-1, with D maybe TRBD1 (5 bases). V was pared by 10 bases and J by 5 bases, with 11 bases between. CDR1 MGHDK and CDR2 SYGVNS come from the germline V gene. The CDR3 totals 11 residues. The CDR3 loop is CATQRGTEAFF. DNA for the CDR3: TGTGCCACCCAAAGGGGAACTGAAGCTTTCTTT. The whole variable domain, filled in from reference TRBV25-1 and TRBJ1-1, reads EADIYQTPRYLVIGTGKKITLECSQTMGHDKMYWYQQDPGMELHLIHYSYGVNSTEKGDLSSESTVSRIRTEHFPLTLESARPSHTSQYLCATQRGTEAFFGQGTRLTVV.

The J gene is TRBJ1-4, the V gene TRBV5-6; D is unresolved. V was cut by 0 bases and J by 8 bases, with 11 bases left in between. CDR3 size: 14 residues. Germline V gene lookup returns CDR1 SGHDT and CDR2 YYEEEE. The CDR3, as DNA: TGTGCCAGCAGCTTGGGTGTTATACGGGAAAAACTGTTTTTT. It is translated as CASSLGVIREKLFF.

The rearrangement links TRBV10-3 to TRBJ1-1, with D hard to call. The CDR3 has 15 amino acids. The germline V and J ends were trimmed by 10 bases and 2 bases, with 20 bases remaining between them. Germline CDR1 and CDR2: ENHRY and SYGVKD. This CDR3 reads CATLAGHGVNTEAFF. CDR3 nucleotide sequence: TGTGCCACCCTAGCGGGCCACGGCGTAAACACTGAAGCTTTCTTT.

The genes are TRBV20-1 and TRBJ1-4, with no clear D. Germline values: CDR1 DFQATT, CDR2 SNEGSKA (reference sequence). This CDR3 is built from 10 residues. The V end was cut by 6 bases, the J end by 7 bases, with 6 bases between. CDR3 in DNA: TGCAGTGCCCTCAGTGAAAAACTGTTTTTT. As protein: CSALSEKLFF.

The J gene is TRBJ2-3, the V gene TRBV19; D is uncertain. CDR1 is LNHDA and CDR2 is SQIVND in the germline V gene (reference sequence). The CDR3 loop spans 14 amino acids. The ends were cut back, 6 bases at V and 3 bases at J, with 13 bases in the middle. The CDR3 coding sequence is TGTGCCAGTAGGTTGTTTAGCCCTACAGATACGCAGTATTTT. It specifies CASRLFSPTDTQYF. The whole variable domain, filled in from reference TRBV19 and TRBJ2-3, reads DGGITQSPKYLFRKEGQNVTLSCEQNLNHDAMYWYRQDPGQGLRLIYYSQIVNDFQKGDIAEGYSVSREKKESFPLTVTSAQKNPTAFYLCASRLFSPTDTQYFGPGTRLTVL.

This chain links TRBV5-1 with TRBJ2-3; 8 bases are shared with TRBD2. Germline-derived CDR1 and CDR2 are SGHRS and YFSETQ. The J segment lost 6 bases and the V segment lost 0 bases, leaving 6 bases of the junction unmatched. The CDR3 contains 15 residues. The CDR3 DNA sequence: TGCGCCAGCAGCTTGGAGCTAGCGGGCAGGGATACGCAGTATTTT. Translated: CASSLELAGRDTQYF.

This clone was found once. This rearrangement joins TRBV9 to TRBJ2-4; TRBD2 is a possible D gene (6 bases). The CDR3 runs to 14 residues. V lost 4 bases, J lost 8 bases, and 16 bases lay in between. Germline V gives CDR1 SGDLS, CDR2 YYNGEE. Written as DNA, the CDR3 is TGTGCCAGCAGCTCGAGGGAGGAATCGGACATTCAGTACTTC. Translated, it gives CASSSREESDIQYF. The variable domain in full, completed from reference TRBV9 and TRBJ2-4, reads DSGVTQTPKHLITATGQRVTLRCSPRSGDLSVYWYQQSLDQGLQFLIQYYNGEERAKGNILERFSAQQFPDLHSELNLSSLELGDSALYFCASSSREESDIQYFGAGTRLSVL.

The rearrangement links TRBV14 to TRBJ2-2; D is undetermined. V was shortened by 4 bases and J by 5 bases, with 20 bases between the two germline ends. The germline V gene encodes CDR1 SGHDN and CDR2 FVKESK. This CDR3 contains 17 residues. CDR3 sequence: CASSRLPSNIGTGELFF. CDR3 nucleotides: TGTGCCAGCAGCCGCCTTCCGTCTAATATCGGTACCGGGGAGCTGTTTTTT.

The chain carries TRBV18 and TRBJ2-7; perhaps TRBD2 as D (5 bases). The CDR3 runs to 13 residues. V was shortened by 3 bases and J by 6 bases, with 12 bases between the two germline ends. The germline CDR1 and CDR2 sequences are KGHSH and LQKENI. The CDR3 here is CASSPKGGAEQYF. The CDR3 nucleotides are TGTGCCAGCTCACCCAAAGGAGGTGCCGAGCAGTACTTC.

V is TRBV6-5 and J is TRBJ1-1; 9 bases map to TRBD1. The CDR3 totals 13 residues. Per germline, CDR1 MNHEY and CDR2 SVGAGI. J lost 6 bases, V lost 4 bases, and 3 bases had no gene match. The CDR3 DNA follows: TGTGCCAGCAGTTTACAGGGGGCCGCTGAAGCTTTCTTT. Translated: CASSLQGAAEAFF.

This rearrangement joins TRBV6-5 to TRBJ1-4, with 8 bases identical to TRBD1. The CDR3 is made up of 15 amino acids. Germline lookup yields CDR1 MNHEY and CDR2 SVGAGI. Trimming took 2 bases from V and 7 from J; bases not matched to a gene: 6. The CDR3 region has the DNA TGTGCCAGCAGTTACACGACAGGGGCTGGTGAAAAACTGTTTTTT. Translated: CASSYTTGAGEKLFF.

This clone was recorded once. This chain uses TRBV5-1 with TRBJ1-2, with TRBD1 identical over 7 bases. The CDR3 has 14 amino acids. Germline CDR1 reads SGHRS; CDR2 reads YFSETQ. Germline trimming cut 4 bases from V and 5 bases from J; bases unmatched to any gene: 8. CDR3 region: CASSASQGQYGYTF. CDR3 nucleotides: TGCGCCAGCAGCGCATCACAGGGGCAATATGGCTACACCTTC.

This rearrangement joins TRBV27 to TRBJ1-6; D not resolved. The germline V and J ends were trimmed by 0 bases and 12 bases, with 12 bases remaining between them. Germline values: CDR1 MNHEY, CDR2 SMNVEV (reference sequence). The CDR3 runs to 14 residues. CDR3 protein: CASSLSSAPGPLHF. The CDR3 nucleotides are TGTGCCAGCAGTTTATCATCGGCCCCAGGACCCCTCCACTTT.

The genes are TRBV5-4 and TRBJ2-7; 7 bases match TRBD1. V was pared by 3 bases and J by 2 bases, with 5 bases of the junction left unmatched. This CDR3 spans 14 amino acids. The germline gives CDR1 SGHNT, CDR2 YYREEE (reference sequence). For the CDR3, the DNA is TGTGCCAGCAGCTCCAGACAGGGCACCTACGAGCAGTACTTC. Translation: CASSSRQGTYEQYF.

The V gene is TRBV6-5, the J gene TRBJ1-2; 9 bases are shared with TRBD1. The V segment lost 7 bases and the J segment 7 bases; nucleotides outside the gene matches: 7. The CDR3 contains 13 residues. Per the germline V gene, CDR1 is MNHEY and CDR2 is SVGAGI. In DNA, the CDR3 is TGTGCCAGCACGCCGGGACAGGGAGGTGGCTACACCTTC. Its protein product is CASTPGQGGGYTF.

The V and J genes are TRBV18 and TRBJ1-2; 8 bases line up with TRBD1. After removal of 5 bases from V and 7 bases from J, the junction contained 12 bases not matched to a gene. Germline CDR1 and CDR2: KGHSH and LQKENI. This CDR3 contains 15 residues. The CDR3: CASSSTPTGVLGYTF. CDR3 bases: TGTGCCAGCTCATCCACCCCGACAGGGGTTCTTGGCTACACCTTC.

This clone was seen a few times. The chain joins TRBV7-9 to TRBJ2-1, with 10 bases that match TRBD1. After removal of 7 bases from V and 6 bases from J, the junction contained 6 bases not matched to a gene. The length of the CDR3 is 14 residues. Germline CDR1 is SEHNR and CDR2 is FQNEAQ (reference sequence). The CDR3 region has the DNA TGTGCCAGCACCGACAGGGGGCCGGGCAATGAGCAGTTCTTC. Residues: CASTDRGPGNEQFF.

DNA for the CDR3: TGTGCCTGGAGTTATCCCGGACTAGCAATCCCAGATACGCAGTATTTT. It codes for CAWSYPGLAIPDTQYF. The chain is built from TRBV30 and TRBJ2-3; 8 nucleotides line up with TRBD2. The trim removed 2 bases at V and 4 bases at J, leaving 11 bases unmatched. Germline CDR1 is GTSNPN and CDR2 is SVGIG (reference sequence). The CDR3 is made up of 16 amino acids.

The V and J genes are TRBV7-9 and TRBJ2-1, with 10 nucleotides matching TRBD1. Germline-derived CDR1 and CDR2 are SEHNR and FQNEAQ (reference sequence). J lost 6 bases, V lost 5 bases, and 4 bases had no gene match. The CDR3 loop spans 14 amino acids. CDR3 protein: CASSAGTGANEQFF. CDR3 DNA sequence: TGTGCCAGCAGCGCCGGGACAGGGGCCAATGAGCAGTTCTTC.

The chain has TRBV5-6 and TRBJ2-5; 9 bases align to TRBD1. The CDR3 is made up of 14 amino acids. The junction had 6 bases not matched to a gene; V was cut back by 4 bases and J by 5 bases. The germline V gene encodes CDR1 SGHDT and CDR2 YYEEEE. Here the CDR3 reads CASSIQGAGETQYF. In nucleotides, the CDR3 is TGTGCCAGCAGCATACAGGGGGCGGGTGAGACCCAGTACTTC.